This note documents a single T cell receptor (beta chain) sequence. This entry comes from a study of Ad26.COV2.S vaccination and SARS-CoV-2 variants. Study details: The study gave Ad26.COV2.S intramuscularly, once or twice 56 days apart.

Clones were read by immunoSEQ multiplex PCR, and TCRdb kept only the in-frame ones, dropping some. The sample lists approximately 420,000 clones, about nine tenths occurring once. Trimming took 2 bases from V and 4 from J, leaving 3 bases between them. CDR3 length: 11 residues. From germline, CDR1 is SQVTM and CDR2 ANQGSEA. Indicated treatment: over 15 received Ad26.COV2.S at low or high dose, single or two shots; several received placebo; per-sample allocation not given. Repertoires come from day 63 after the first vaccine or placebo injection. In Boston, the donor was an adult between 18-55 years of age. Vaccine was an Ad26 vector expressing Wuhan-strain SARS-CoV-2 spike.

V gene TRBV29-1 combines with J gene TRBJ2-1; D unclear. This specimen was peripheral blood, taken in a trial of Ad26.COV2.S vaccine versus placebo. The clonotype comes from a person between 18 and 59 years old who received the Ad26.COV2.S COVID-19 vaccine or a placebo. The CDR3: CSVERYNEQFF. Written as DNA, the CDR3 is TGCAGCGTTGAACGGTACAATGAGCAGTTCTTC.